This TCR beta chain is drawn from a study of regulatory T cells in long-lasting Graves disease. Building the TCR beta libraries relied on iRepertoire HTBI primers, and CDR3 regions underwent Arm-PCR. Via MiXCR, TCRdb re-called the multiplex PCR reads, giving one row per CDR3 protein. The table records about 440,000 distinct CDR3 sequences, less than 20% of them present only once. Time point meaning: newly diagnosed GD, antithyroid drugs for less than 3 months. PBMC RNA was the source of the TCR library. American Thyroid Association guidelines defined Graves' disease diagnosis. EDTA tubes were used for drawing about 9 milliliters of peripheral blood. The germline gives CDR1 SEHNR, CDR2 FQNEAQ (reference sequence). The CDR3 extends over 15 amino acids. Turning to this clonotype: Its antigen is currently unknown. A read error may produce the germline difference seen at one junction end.

Study findings and constraints: The small sample size may have reduced accuracy. Lower TCR diversity was seen in persistent Graves' patients than in newly diagnosed ones.

This sample was also put to use in a study of T cells in Graves' hyperthyroidism and ophthalmopathy.

This clonotype originated in a woman aged 18-29 years with Graves disease. Source: peripheral blood mononuclear cells (PBMCs), taken at new diagnosis, from a patient treated with antithyroid drugs. The chain joins TRBV7-9 to TRBJ2-5, with TRBD2 identical over 7 bases. The DNA for the CDR3 is TGCGCCAGCAGCCCCCCCCGGGGGGAAGGAGGGACCCAGTACTTC. Translated: CASSPPRGEGGTQYF.